This T cell receptor (beta chain) was identified in a study of cytomegalovirus exposure and HLA in healthy donors. Produced via immunoSEQ multiplex PCR; TCRdb's table is partial and in-frame only. Of around 130,000 clones detected, approximately 89% appear once; the ten largest clones hold about 3%. This CDR3 is 16 amino acids long. The junction had 4 bases not matched to a gene; V was cut back by 0 bases and J by 2 bases. In germline, CDR1 is SGDLS, CDR2 YYNGEE. The sequence derives from a man aged 25 to 40 in good health and CMV-seronegative. The gene calls are TRBV9 and TRBJ2-2; 7 nucleotides line up with TRBD1. What was sequenced was PBMCs. The CDR3 DNA follows: TGTGCCAGCAGCGTAGCAGGGACAGTAAACACCGGGGAGCTGTTTTTT. Protein product: CASSVAGTVNTGELFF. Using reference TRBV9 and TRBJ2-2 for the parts outside the CDR3, the full variable domain is DSGVTQTPKHLITATGQRVTLRCSPRSGDLSVYWYQQSLDQGLQFLIQYYNGEERAKGNILERFSAQQFPDLHSELNLSSLELGDSALYFCASSVAGTVNTGELFFGEGSRLTVL.